This entry is about one T cell receptor beta chain. Profiling relied on immunoSEQ multiplex PCR, and the TCRdb table lists in-frame clones only, not all of them. The table shows approximately 65,000 clones, with 60% to 85% occurring only once. The sample is drawn from a study of blood T cell repertoires in COVID-19. Study background: COVID-19 samples, acute and convalescent, were from the United States, Italy and Spain. PBMCs, B-cell-depleted T cells, or T cells were the source of the cDNA or gDNA that made up the material.

The CDR3 consists of 20 residues. CDR1 is MNHEY and CDR2 is SVGEGT in the germline V gene. V lost 5 bases to trimming and J lost 2 bases; unmatched junction nucleotides: 24. Sequencing was carried out using peripheral blood. The sequence came from a human donor in a cohort sampled during active COVID-19. The chain carries TRBV6-2 or TRBV6-3 and TRBJ2-7; 7 nucleotides align to TRBD2. The CDR3 region has the DNA TGTGCCAGCAGTCAACCCAGCGGGGCCTCTTACTCTCCTCTCCCCTACGAGCAGTACTTC. It encodes CASSQPSGASYSPLPYEQYF.